The clone carrying this T cell receptor (beta chain) was seen just once. At one end, the junction sequence differs from germline, possibly due to a read error. The CDR3 loop spans 17 amino acids. For the second PCR, which ran for 7 to 11 cycles, a sample-barcoded 5' primer and a J-beta primer mix were used. One entry per CDR3 protein, called by TCRdb with MiXCR from the 5' RACE reads. The sample carries about 640,000 distinct CDR3 sequences, less than 35% recorded once. The data originate from a study of blood T cells in healthy people across ages. The chain carries TRBV12-3 or TRBV12-4 and TRBJ2-3; the D gene could be TRBD1 or TRBD2 (5 bases each). The receptor comes from a woman older than 75 in good health. The sequencing sample was made of blood. In DNA, the CDR3 is TGTGCCAGCAGTTTTCCGAGGGGATTGTTTAGAGCAGATGCGCAGTATTTT. It translates to CASSFPRGLFRADAQYF.